A selection of T cell receptor beta chains follows, all from one sample in a study of blood T cell repertoires in COVID-19. Assay: immunoSEQ multiplex PCR; the TCRdb copy retains only in-frame clones and omits some. The profile shows about 190,000 clones, 75% to 90% of them singletons. Material for sequencing was peripheral blood. Receptor source: a young man with acute or convalescent COVID-19. Both conserved end residues are part of each CDR3. Only some rows state a clone size, as once, few, many or a class for expanded clones.

clone_size v_call cdr3_aa
NA TRBV3-1/TRBV3-2 CASSQDLGSRIGELFF
NA TRBV10-3 CAISELQGNTEAFF
NA TRBV29-1 CSVEVGQANEKLFF
NA TRBV9 CASSVGEGEADTQYF
NA TRBV29-1 CSVSGTGKRGYGYTF
few TRBV28 CASSLGTANTEAFF
NA TRBV5-5 CASSLGQTRGSTNEKLFF
NA TRBV2 CASSEFTGREPQHF
NA TRBV11-3 CASSYYGVSQTNEQFF
NA TRBV5-6 CASSLGDRDNQPQHF
NA TRBV6-4 CASSPGGPGNTIYF
NA TRBV28 CASRVYRSEQPQHF
NA TRBV30 CAWRGGGLNTEAFF
NA TRBV6-5 CASSYGGQQETQYF
NA TRBV18 CASSPGSGSNQPQHF
NA TRBV30 CAWRGTVSGDTEAFF
NA TRBV28 CASSRGAVGQPQHF
NA TRBV28 CASSSPRDIYQPQHF
NA TRBV7-3 CASSLAGATYEQYF
NA TRBV6-5 CASSYLARGGRETQYF
NA TRBV3-1/TRBV3-2 CASSRHGQGNTGELFF
once TRBV7-2 CASSSRTSGRNEQFF
once TRBV5-1 CASSLPLGGSNTEAFF
few TRBV4-1 CASSQASRVNTEAFF
NA TRBV6-5 CASRPGWGRGIEAFF
once TRBV24-1 CATSDPSTGEYGYTF
NA TRBV5-4 CASSLDRELYGYTF
NA TRBV4-2 CASSREGLAGGVYEQYF
NA TRBV9 CASSVGGLRTDNSPLHF
NA TRBV5-1 CASSLATDSTDTQYF
NA TRBV2 CASSQGTSGRTQKYF
NA TRBV18 CASSPYSRTSGADTQYF
NA TRBV27 CASINRAGGYEQYF
NA TRBV28 CASSPLYFLGTARNTGELFF
NA TRBV28 CASSPAPVSNQPQHF
NA TRBV7-9 CASSDPPDSQLTEAFF
NA TRBV7-3 CASSSNRVTGGYTF
NA TRBV7-3 CASSRGQGSTEAFF
NA TRBV27 CASSFPGKGQFF
NA TRBV2 CASQMYIEAFF
once TRBV6-5 CASRDRTILETQYF
NA TRBV6-2/TRBV6-3 CASSYSGGYTDTQYF
NA TRBV24-1 CATSLDTIYNSPLHF
few TRBV28 CASSLRPGPNQPQHF
NA TRBV19 CASSISSGRAWETQYF
NA TRBV7-2 CASSLGGWGGADTQYF
NA TRBV9 CASSVVDIAFFPNEAFF
NA TRBV28 CASSLGRTEAFF
NA TRBV20-1 CSAIPGVTQYF
NA TRBV5-1 CASSRSPGQGNTGELFF
NA TRBV13 CASSLTWGPGYTF
NA TRBV7-2 CASSLARTGGTEAFF
few TRBV14 CASSHSVTRNTGELFF
NA TRBV5-3 CARSLNRDRASYNSPLHF
NA TRBV5-1 CASSLTGGNGELFF